The next 16 T cell receptor beta chains were all read from a single sample in a study of shared clonotypes between healthy human individuals. Naive-designated CD8 cells lacked CD45RO, were positively enriched for CCR7, and omitted terminally differentiated effector memory CD45RA+ cells. Only in-frame clones appear in the TCRdb table, and some are missing; sequencing was by immunoSEQ multiplex PCR. This sample has about 2,200,000 clones, with about 93% found just once. The sequenced sample was naive CD8+ T cells from PBMCs. The origin of the receptors is a man between 18 and 35 years old in good health. Some clones in this sample may be carry-over from other donors' samples.

The rearrangement joins TRBV29-1 to TRBJ2-3, with D possibly being TRBD1 or TRBD2 (5 bases each). This CDR3 contains 16 residues. V dropped 3 bases and J dropped 2 bases, with 18 bases sitting between them. Germline V gene data show CDR1 as SQVTM and CDR2 as ANQGSEA. The CDR3 is CSVDRDGWGFTDTQYF. For the CDR3, the DNA is TGCAGCGTTGATAGGGACGGATGGGGGTTCACAGATACGCAGTATTTT.

V gene TRBV4-1 combines with J gene TRBJ2-7; 9 positions agree with TRBD1. Germline assignment: CDR1 MGHRA and CDR2 YSYEKL. The CDR3 runs 16 residues. The V gene end was trimmed by 1 base and the J gene end by 4 bases; junction bases not matched to a gene: 8. CDR3 loop: CASSQVPGTGRYEQYF. The DNA for the CDR3 is TGCGCCAGCAGCCAAGTCCCCGGGACAGGGAGGTACGAGCAGTACTTC.

The rearrangement joins TRBV30 to TRBJ2-5; 9 bases fit TRBD1. The J call may be wrong; the DNA end is better matched by TRBJ2-7. The CDR3 runs to 15 residues. Germline CDR1 GTSNPN, CDR2 SVGIG (reference sequence). As DNA, the CDR3 is TGTGCCTGGAGTGTATTGACAGGGGGCTCCTACGAGCAGTACTTC. It is translated as CAWSVLTGGSYEQYF.

The chain joins TRBV14 to TRBJ2-7; 7 positions agree with TRBD2. V was clipped by 0 bases and J by 3 bases; unmatched bases: 2. The CDR3 spans 14 residues. Germline CDR1 and CDR2: SGHDN and FVKESK. CDR3 nucleotide sequence: TGTGCCAGCAGCCAAGAATCGGGGGGCTACGAGCAGTACTTC. This codes for CASSQESGGYEQYF. The variable domain in full, completed from reference TRBV14 and TRBJ2-7, reads EAGVTQFPSHSVIEKGQTVTLRCDPISGHDNLYWYRRVMGKEIKFLLHFVKESKQDESGMPNNRFLAERTGGTYSTLKVQPAELEDSGVYFCASSQESGGYEQYFGPGTRLTVT.

V gene TRBV4-1 combines with J gene TRBJ1-3, with D uncertain. CDR1 is MGHRA, CDR2 YSYEKL, per germline. Trimming cost V 4 bases and J 0 bases, with 19 bases left between them. The CDR3 covers 18 residues. The CDR3 DNA sequence: TGCGCCAGCAGCCTCCGGGCCTCTGGACCAAGCTCTGGAAACACCATATATTTT. As protein: CASSLRASGPSSGNTIYF.

Only a few counts were recorded for this clone. The chain couples TRBV11-2 to TRBJ1-5, with no clear D. The V and J ends lost 0 bases and 5 bases respectively, with 8 bases between them. CDR3 size: 14 residues. The germline CDR1 and CDR2 sequences are SGHAT and FQNNGV. The CDR3 loop is CASSLEGLYQPQHF. The CDR3 coding sequence is TGTGCCAGCAGCTTAGAAGGACTTTATCAGCCCCAGCATTTT.

A single count supports this clone. CDR3 DNA: TGTGCCAGCAGTTCTCCCCGACTAGAAGGGAACACCGGGGAGCTGTTTTTT. Protein: CASSSPRLEGNTGELFF. The chain combines TRBV27 with TRBJ2-2; a weak D match, TRBD2 (6 bases). CDR3 size: 17 residues. The V and J ends lost 4 bases and 1 base respectively, with 16 bases between them. Looked up from germline, CDR1 is MNHEY and CDR2 is SMNVEV (reference sequence).

Concerning this clone itself: The junction and the germline gene differ at one end; a read error may be behind it. The chain combines TRBV19 with TRBJ2-7, with D maybe TRBD2 (6 bases). Germline CDR1 and CDR2: LNHDA and SQIVND (reference sequence). This CDR3 is 16 amino acids long. The CDR3 is CASSGIGTQWPYEQYF. Here the CDR3 DNA reads TGTGCCAGTAGTGGGATCGGGACTCAGTGGCCCTACGAGCAGTATTTC.

The chain links TRBV7-9 to TRBJ2-3; weak D call: TRBD2 (7 bases). Trimming took off 6 bases at V and 2 bases at J, with 21 bases between the two ends. From germline, CDR1 is SEHNR and CDR2 FQNEAQ (reference sequence). The CDR3 loop spans 17 amino acids. CDR3 sequence: CASRKTTGGRVTDTQYF. Written as DNA, the CDR3 is TGTGCCAGCAGGAAAACTACGGGGGGCCGAGTCACAGATACGCAGTATTTT.

The table lists this clone with a count of one. V and J are TRBV5-8 and TRBJ2-4; no clear D gene. This CDR3 spans 13 amino acids. V was pared by 0 bases and J by 3 bases, with 4 bases between. Germline CDR1 SGHTS, CDR2 YDEGEE. DNA of the CDR3: TGTGCCAGCAGCTTGGGGCTCAAAAACATTCAGTACTTC. Its protein is CASSLGLKNIQYF.

This chain connects TRBV19 to TRBJ1-1; D perhaps matches TRBD1 (5 bases). V lost 8 bases and J lost 5, with 15 bases in between. The CDR3 runs 13 residues. Looked up from germline, CDR1 is LNHDA and CDR2 is SQIVND (reference sequence). CDR3 in amino acids: CASVIGEETEAFF. CDR3 coding DNA: TGTGCCAGTGTCATAGGGGAAGAGACTGAAGCTTTCTTT.

J is TRBJ1-3 and V is TRBV7-9; D is possibly TRBD1 (5 bases). From germline, CDR1 is SEHNR and CDR2 FQNEAQ (reference sequence). This CDR3 has 16 residues. With 5 bases removed from V and 0 bases from J, the gap between germline ends came to 14 bases. The CDR3 nucleotides are TGTGCCAGCAGCATCGGGGACGCCAACTCTGGAAACACCATATATTTT. It is translated as CASSIGDANSGNTIYF. Drawing the rest from reference TRBV7-9 and TRBJ1-3, the complete variable domain is DTGVSQNPRHKITKRGQNVTFRCDPISEHNRLYWYRQTLGQGPEFLTYFQNEAQLEKSRLLSDRFSAERPKGSFSTLEIQRTEQGDSAMYLCASSIGDANSGNTIYFGEGSWLTVV.

This rearrangement joins TRBV18 to TRBJ2-1, with 7 bases that match TRBD1. CDR1 and CDR2 (germline): KGHSH, LQKENI. V lost 1 base and J lost 3; bases outside the gene matches: 6. The CDR3 loop spans 16 amino acids. Here the CDR3 reads CASSPRGGPLYNEQFF. Written as DNA, the CDR3 is TGTGCCAGCTCACCACGAGGGGGCCCCCTCTACAATGAGCAGTTCTTC.

V gene TRBV9 combines with J gene TRBJ1-2; 7 nucleotides match TRBD1. Losses at the gene ends were 0 bases for V and 2 bases for J; bases not matched to a gene: 7. CDR3 length: 16 residues. CDR1 and CDR2 from the germline V gene are SGDLS and YYNGEE. CDR3 sequence reads: CASSVVGEGANYGYTF. CDR3 DNA: TGTGCCAGCAGCGTAGTAGGGGAGGGGGCCAACTATGGCTACACCTTC.

This chain joins TRBV7-3 and TRBJ2-3; 8 nucleotides line up with TRBD2. This CDR3 is 18 amino acids long. Germline CDR1 reads SGHTA; CDR2 reads FQGTGA. The ends lost 1 base at V and 3 bases at J; junction bases unmatched: 12. In DNA, the CDR3 is TGTGCCAGCAGCTTAAGGGGGTTTACTAGCGGTAAGACAGATACGCAGTATTTT. Protein sequence: CASSLRGFTSGKTDTQYF. Full variable domain (missing parts from reference TRBV7-3 and TRBJ2-3): GAGVSQTPSNKVTEKGKYVELRCDPISGHTALYWYRQSLGQGPEFLIYFQGTGAADDSGLPNDRFFAVRPEGSVSTLKIQRTERGDSAVYLCASSLRGFTSGKTDTQYFGPGTRLTVL.

This chain uses TRBV27 with TRBJ2-3, with TRBD2 matching 9 bases. V trimming: 5 bases; J trimming: 3 bases; junction bases outside the gene matches: 6. Germline V gene data show CDR1 as MNHEY and CDR2 as SMNVEV (reference sequence). The CDR3 runs 15 residues. CDR3 coding DNA: TGTGCCAGCAGTCCCCTAGCGGGAATAACAGATACGCAGTATTTT. Translating it yields CASSPLAGITDTQYF.